Below, one TCR beta chain is given with its context. The repertoire was sequenced with immunoSEQ multiplex PCR; TCRdb's copy has only in-frame clones and lacks some. The sample has 150,000 to 200,000 clones, about nine tenths seen once. The sample belongs to a study of cytomegalovirus exposure and HLA in healthy donors. Unmatched junction bases numbered 11, after V lost 4 bases and J lost 5 bases. The CDR3 is made up of 15 amino acids. From germline, CDR1 is SGHRS and CDR2 YFSETQ. Sample: PBMCs. The TCR comes from a man between 18 and 29 years old in good health and CMV-seropositive. The chain recombines TRBV5-1 with TRBJ2-5, with TRBD2 matching over 7 bases. The CDR3, as DNA: TGCGCCAGCAGCCTAAGTCTAAGCGGGATGGAGACCCAGTACTTC. Amino acids: CASSLSLSGMETQYF.